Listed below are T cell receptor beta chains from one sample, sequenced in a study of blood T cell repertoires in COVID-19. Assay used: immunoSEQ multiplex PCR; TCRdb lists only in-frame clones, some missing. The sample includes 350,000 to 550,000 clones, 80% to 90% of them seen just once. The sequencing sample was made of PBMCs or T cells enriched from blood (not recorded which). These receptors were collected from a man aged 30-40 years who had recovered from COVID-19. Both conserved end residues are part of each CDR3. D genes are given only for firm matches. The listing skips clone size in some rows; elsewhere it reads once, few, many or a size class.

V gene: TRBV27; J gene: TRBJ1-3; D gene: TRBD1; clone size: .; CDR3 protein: CASSAWTGEGPGNTIYF; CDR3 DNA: TGTGCCAGCAGTGCCTGGACAGGCGAGGGACCCGGAAACACCATATATTTT
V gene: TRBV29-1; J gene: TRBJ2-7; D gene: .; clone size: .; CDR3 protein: CSVELPGESYEQYF; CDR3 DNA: TGCAGCGTTGAACTTCCCGGGGAGTCCTACGAGCAGTACTTC
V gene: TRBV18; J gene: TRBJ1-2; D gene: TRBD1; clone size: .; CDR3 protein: CASSPSAGQGFGYTF; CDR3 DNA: TGTGCCAGCTCACCTTCGGCCGGACAGGGGTTTGGCTACACCTTC
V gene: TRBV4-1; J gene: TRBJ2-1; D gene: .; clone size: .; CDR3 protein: CASSQVRGEDEQFF; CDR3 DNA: TGCGCCAGCAGCCAAGTTCGGGGAGAAGATGAGCAGTTCTTC
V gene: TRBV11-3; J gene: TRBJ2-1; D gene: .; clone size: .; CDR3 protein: CASSLSRGSYNEQFF; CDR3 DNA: TGTGCCAGCAGCTTAAGCCGGGGATCCTACAATGAGCAGTTCTTC
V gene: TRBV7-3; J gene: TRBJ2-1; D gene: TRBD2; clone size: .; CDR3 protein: CASSLGLAGHEQFF; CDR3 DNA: TGTGCCAGCAGCTTGGGACTAGCGGGCCATGAGCAGTTCTTC
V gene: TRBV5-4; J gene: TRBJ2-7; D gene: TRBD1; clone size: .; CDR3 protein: CASSSGQGIDYEQYF; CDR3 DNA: TGTGCCAGCAGCTCGGGACAGGGGATAGACTACGAGCAGTACTTC
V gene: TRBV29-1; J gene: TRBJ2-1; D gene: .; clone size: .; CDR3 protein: CSVAGHWGRNEQFF; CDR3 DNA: TGCAGCGTTGCCGGCCACTGGGGGCGAAATGAGCAGTTCTTC
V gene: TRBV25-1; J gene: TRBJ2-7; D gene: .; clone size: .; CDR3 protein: CASSEDSVSSYEQYF; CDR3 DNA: TGTGCCAGCAGTGAAGACAGCGTAAGCTCCTACGAGCAGTACTTC
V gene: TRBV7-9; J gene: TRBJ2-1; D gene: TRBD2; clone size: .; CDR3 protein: CASRLAGFSYNEQFF; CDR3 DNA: TGTGCCAGCAGGCTAGCGGGGTTCTCCTACAATGAGCAGTTCTTC
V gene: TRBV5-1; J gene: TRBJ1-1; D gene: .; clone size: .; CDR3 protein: CASSTGHQNTEAFF; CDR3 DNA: TGCGCCAGCAGCACGGGACACCAGAACACTGAAGCTTTCTTT
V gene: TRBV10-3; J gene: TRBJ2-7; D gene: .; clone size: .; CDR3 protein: CAISESELAVSYEQYF; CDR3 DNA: TGTGCCATCAGTGAGTCGGAGCTGGCGGTCTCCTACGAGCAGTACTTC
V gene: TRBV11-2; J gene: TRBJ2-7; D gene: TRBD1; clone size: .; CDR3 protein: CASNNAGQAYEQYF; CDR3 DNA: TGTGCCAGCAACAATGCGGGACAGGCCTACGAGCAGTACTTC
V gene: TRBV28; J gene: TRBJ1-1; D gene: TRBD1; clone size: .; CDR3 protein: CASRLQGVGTEAFF; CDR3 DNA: TGTGCCAGCAGGCTACAGGGGGTGGGCACTGAAGCTTTCTTT
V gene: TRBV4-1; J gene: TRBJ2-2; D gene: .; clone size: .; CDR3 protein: CASGRLGSNTGELFF; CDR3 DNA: TGCGCCAGCGGGAGGCTGGGGTCGAACACCGGGGAGCTGTTTTTT
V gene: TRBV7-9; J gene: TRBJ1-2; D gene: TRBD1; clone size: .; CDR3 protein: CASSLGTGSGTYGYTF; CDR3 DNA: TGTGCCAGCAGCTTAGGGACAGGGAGCGGAACCTATGGCTACACCTTC
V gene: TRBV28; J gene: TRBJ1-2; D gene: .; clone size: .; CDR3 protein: CATGDGNLYGYTF; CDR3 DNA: TGTGCCACCGGCGACGGGAACCTCTATGGCTACACCTTC
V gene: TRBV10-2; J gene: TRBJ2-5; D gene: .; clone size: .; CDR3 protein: CASSVGGGETQYF; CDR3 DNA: TGCGCCAGCAGTGTGGGGGGAGGCGAGACCCAGTACTTC
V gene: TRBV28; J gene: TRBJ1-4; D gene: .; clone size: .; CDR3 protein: CASSLWGEDKEKLFF; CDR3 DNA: TGTGCCAGCAGTTTATGGGGGGAGGATAAGGAAAAACTGTTTTTT
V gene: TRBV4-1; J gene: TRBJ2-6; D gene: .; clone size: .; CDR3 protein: CASSQDPVAGLGANVLTF; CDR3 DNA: TGCGCCAGCAGCCAAGATCCGGTGGCTGGACTTGGGGCCAACGTCCTGACTTTC
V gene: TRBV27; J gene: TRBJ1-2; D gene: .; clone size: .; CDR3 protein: CASPVPRGYFDYGYTF; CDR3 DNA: TGTGCCAGTCCAGTTCCTCGCGGTTATTTTGACTATGGCTACACCTTC
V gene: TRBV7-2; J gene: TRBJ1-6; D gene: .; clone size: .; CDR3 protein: CASSLSHNNSPLHF; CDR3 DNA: TGTGCCAGCAGCTTAAGCCATAATAATTCACCCCTCCACTTT
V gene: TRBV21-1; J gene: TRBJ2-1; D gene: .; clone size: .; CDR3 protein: CASSPRRRDGRAAYNEQFF; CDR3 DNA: TGTGCCAGCAGCCCACGACGGAGGGACGGGAGGGCGGCCTACAATGAGCAGTTCTTC
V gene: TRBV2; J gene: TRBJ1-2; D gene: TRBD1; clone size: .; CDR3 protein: CASSTGTGGYGYTF; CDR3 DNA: TGTGCCAGCAGTACCGGGACAGGGGGCTATGGCTACACCTTC
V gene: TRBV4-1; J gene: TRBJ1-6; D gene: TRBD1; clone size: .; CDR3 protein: CASSEQGDFSPLHF; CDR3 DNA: TGCGCCAGCAGCGAACAGGGGGACTTTTCACCCCTCCACTTT
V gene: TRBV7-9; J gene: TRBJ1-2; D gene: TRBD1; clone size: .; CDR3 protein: CASSLTGGVYGYTF; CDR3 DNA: TGTGCCAGCAGCCTGACAGGGGGGGTCTATGGCTACACCTTC
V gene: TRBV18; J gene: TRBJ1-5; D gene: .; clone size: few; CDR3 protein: CASSPGPGGNQPQHF; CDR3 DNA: TGTGCCAGCTCACCAGGGCCGGGAGGCAATCAGCCCCAGCATTTT
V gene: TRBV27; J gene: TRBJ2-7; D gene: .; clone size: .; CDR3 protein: CASSGVGFLGGEQYF; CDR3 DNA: TGTGCCAGCAGCGGGGTTGGGTTCTTAGGAGGCGAGCAGTACTTC
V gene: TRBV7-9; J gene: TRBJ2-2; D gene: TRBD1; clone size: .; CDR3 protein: CASSFTGVSDTGELFF; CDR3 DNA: TGTGCCAGCAGCTTTACAGGGGTTTCGGACACCGGGGAGCTGTTTTTT
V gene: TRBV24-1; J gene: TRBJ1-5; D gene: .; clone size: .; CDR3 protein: CATTGHHNQPQHF; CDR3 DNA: TGTGCCACCACAGGACACCACAATCAGCCCCAGCATTTT
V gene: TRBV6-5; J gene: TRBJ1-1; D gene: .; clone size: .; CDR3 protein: CASSYSTGSNTEAFF; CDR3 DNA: TGTGCCAGCAGTTACTCGACAGGTTCGAACACTGAAGCTTTCTTT
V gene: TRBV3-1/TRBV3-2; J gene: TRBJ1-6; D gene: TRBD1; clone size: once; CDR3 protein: CASSQDRGLESPLHF; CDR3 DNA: TGTGCCAGCAGCCAAGACAGGGGGCTTGAGTCACCCCTCCACTTT
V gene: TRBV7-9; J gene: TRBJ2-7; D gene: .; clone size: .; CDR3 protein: CASSTRGPGAYEQYF; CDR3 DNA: TGTGCCAGCAGCACGCGGGGTCCGGGCGCCTACGAGCAGTACTTC
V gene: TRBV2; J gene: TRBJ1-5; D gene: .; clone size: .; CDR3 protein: CASSDGQPGAPQHF; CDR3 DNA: TGTGCCAGCAGTGACGGCCAGCCTGGGGCGCCCCAGCATTTT
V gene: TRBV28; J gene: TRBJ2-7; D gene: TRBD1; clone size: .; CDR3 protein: CASRYRDRDTFDEQYF; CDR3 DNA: TGTGCCAGCAGATACCGGGACAGGGACACTTTCGACGAGCAGTACTTC
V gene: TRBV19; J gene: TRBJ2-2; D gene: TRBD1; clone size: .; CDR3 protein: CASSTRTGRRVTGELFF; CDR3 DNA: TGTGCCAGTAGTACGAGGACAGGTCGTCGGGTCACCGGGGAGCTGTTTTTT
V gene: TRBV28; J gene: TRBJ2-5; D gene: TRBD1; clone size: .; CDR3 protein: CASSRAFRGRGETQYF; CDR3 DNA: TGTGCCAGCAGTCGGGCCTTCAGGGGGCGGGGAGAGACCCAGTACTTC